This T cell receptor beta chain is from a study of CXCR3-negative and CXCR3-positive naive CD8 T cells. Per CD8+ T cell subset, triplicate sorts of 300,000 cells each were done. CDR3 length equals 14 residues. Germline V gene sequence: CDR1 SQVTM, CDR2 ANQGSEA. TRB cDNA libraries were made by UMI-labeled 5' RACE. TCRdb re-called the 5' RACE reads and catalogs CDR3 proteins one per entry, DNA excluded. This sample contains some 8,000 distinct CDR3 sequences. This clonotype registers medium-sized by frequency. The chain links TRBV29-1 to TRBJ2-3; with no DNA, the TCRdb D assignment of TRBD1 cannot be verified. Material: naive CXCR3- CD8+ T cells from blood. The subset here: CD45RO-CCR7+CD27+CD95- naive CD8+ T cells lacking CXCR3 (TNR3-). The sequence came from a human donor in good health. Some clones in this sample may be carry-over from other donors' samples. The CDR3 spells CSGRTGAGTDTQYF.